Each of the 24 T cell receptor beta chains below was sequenced from the same sample in a study. TCRdb passed the RT-PCR reads through MiXCR, listing each CDR3 protein once. The table has around 700,000 distinct CDR3 sequences, approximately 15% seen once. Sequencing was performed on memory CD4+ T cells from blood. These receptor sequences come from a female donor in good health, serving as a healthy control.

V is TRBV5-8 and J is TRBJ2-7, with D tentatively TRBD1 (5 bases). This CDR3 spans 18 amino acids. Germline CDR1 SGHTS, CDR2 YDEGEE. The ends were cut back, 7 bases at V and 2 bases at J, with 28 bases in the middle. Here the CDR3 DNA reads TGTGCCAGCTTGACATCGAAACCCTGGGCCACAGGAACCTACGAGCAGTACTTC. Translated: CASLTSKPWATGTYEQYF. The full variable domain, with the rest looked up from reference TRBV5-8 and TRBJ2-7, is EAGVTQSPTHLIKTRGQQATLRCSPISGHTSVYWYQQALGLGLQFLLWYDEGEERNRGNFPPRFSGRQFPNYSSELNVNALELEDSALYLCASLTSKPWATGTYEQYFGPGTRLTVT.

This clonotype was counted many times. The chain couples TRBV29-1 to TRBJ2-3; weak D call: TRBD1 (5 bases). This CDR3 contains 13 residues. Germline V gene lookup returns CDR1 SQVTM and CDR2 ANQGSEA. The CDR3 sequence is CSAWGRATDTQYF. CDR3 nucleotide sequence: TGCAGTGCTTGGGGCAGGGCCACAGATACGCAGTATTTT.

The chain employs TRBV4-3 and TRBJ1-2; D is uncertain. The V gene's germline CDR1 is LGHNA and CDR2 YSLEER. Deletions cut 3 bases from V and 0 bases from J, with 11 bases between. The CDR3 is made up of 15 amino acids. The CDR3 region is CASSHRSRANYGYTF. CDR3 nucleotides: TGCGCCAGCAGCCACCGCTCGAGGGCTAACTATGGCTACACCTTC.

The chain is built from TRBV5-1 and TRBJ2-5; 9 bases match TRBD2. J gave up 4 bases and V 0 bases, and 7 bases lay outside the gene matches. The germline CDR1 and CDR2 sequences are SGHRS and YFSETQ. This CDR3 has 16 residues. In DNA form, the CDR3 reads TGCGCCAGCAGCTTGGAGGCTAGCGGGATGGGAGAGACCCAGTACTTC. Encoded protein: CASSLEASGMGETQYF.

This clonotype was seen a few times. This chain uses TRBV6-5 with TRBJ2-1; perhaps TRBD2 as D (5 bases). Trimming stripped 5 bases from V and 2 bases from J, with 22 bases between. The V gene's germline CDR1 is MNHEY and CDR2 SVGAGI. The CDR3 covers 18 residues. CDR3 nucleotides: TGTGCCAGCAGTAAACCCACCGGCCTAGCAGGAGCCTACAATGAGCAGTTCTTC. This codes for CASSKPTGLAGAYNEQFF.

This clonotype was detected ten times or more. The V gene is TRBV29-1, the J gene TRBJ2-1; 10 nucleotides align to TRBD2. This CDR3 comprises 15 residues. CDR1 and CDR2 (germline): SQVTM, ANQGSEA. V lost 7 bases to trimming and J lost 4 bases; unmatched junction nucleotides: 10. CDR3 DNA: TGCAGCGGCCATCTAGCGGGGGCGCAGTACAATGAGCAGTTCTTC. Translated: CSGHLAGAQYNEQFF.

There are a few counts of this clonotype. CDR3 in DNA: TGCGCCAGCAGCCAAGATAACAGGGAATATACGCAGTATTTT. It codes for CASSQDNREYTQYF. V usage is TRBV4-1 and J usage is TRBJ2-3, with TRBD1 as a possible D gene (6 bases). CDR1 and CDR2 (germline): MGHRA, YSYEKL. This CDR3 has 14 residues. Trimming took 0 bases from V and 7 from J, leaving 11 bases between them.

Concerning this clonotype itself: The CDR3 does not end in the conserved phenylalanine or tryptophan, so this is likely a read error. This rearrangement joins TRBV20-1 to TRBJ2-5, with TRBD1 matching 9 bases. The CDR3 extends over 15 amino acids. V lost 5 bases, J lost 5 bases, and 12 bases stayed unmatched. Per germline, CDR1 DFQATT and CDR2 SNEGSKA (reference sequence). In nucleotides, the CDR3 is TGCAGTGCTCCGGGACAGGGAAACGCGGGGGAGACCCAGTACTTA. It yields the protein CSAPGQGNAGETQYL.

There are a few counts of this clonotype. The genes are TRBV7-2 and TRBJ2-3; 9 bases are a match to TRBD2. The CDR3 loop spans 17 amino acids. V dropped 1 base and J dropped 5; count of bases not matched to a gene: 10. Per the germline V gene, CDR1 is SGHTA and CDR2 is FQGNSA. CDR3 amino acids: CASSLEGSGRVGDTQYF. The CDR3 DNA reads as TGTGCCAGCAGCTTAGAGGGTAGCGGGAGAGTGGGAGATACGCAGTATTTT.

The V gene is TRBV19, the J gene TRBJ2-1; D gene unclear. The V gene lost 5 bases and the J gene lost 9 bases, with 14 bases spanning the gap. Germline V gives CDR1 LNHDA, CDR2 SQIVND (reference sequence). The CDR3 is 13 residues long. The DNA of the CDR3 is TGTGCCAGTAGTGTAGGACCCCAGTCTGAGCAGTTCTTC. Its protein product is CASSVGPQSEQFF. Together with reference TRBV19 and TRBJ2-1, the CDR3 gives the full variable domain: DGGITQSPKYLFRKEGQNVTLSCEQNLNHDAMYWYRQDPGQGLRLIYYSQIVNDFQKGDIAEGYSVSREKKESFPLTVTSAQKNPTAFYLCASSVGPQSEQFFGPGTRLTVL.

This clonotype has only a few counts. The chain carries TRBV4-2 and TRBJ2-3, with TRBD2 identical over 11 bases. Germline V lookup: CDR1 LGHNA, CDR2 YNFKEQ. V gave up 2 bases and J gave up 4 bases; unmatched junction bases: 8. This CDR3 region has 17 residues. The CDR3 DNA sequence: TGTGCCAGCAGCCAAAACTTAGCGGGAGGGATCCCAGATACGCAGTATTTT. Translation gives CASSQNLAGGIPDTQYF.

The chain combines TRBV28 with TRBJ1-3; D unresolved. The V gene lost 8 bases and the J gene lost 0 bases, with 11 bases spanning the gap. Germline CDR1 and CDR2: MDHEN and SYDVKM. The CDR3 totals 14 residues. CDR3 nucleotide sequence: TGTGCCAGCGTACCTACCCTCTCTGGAAACACCATATATTTT. Its translation: CASVPTLSGNTIYF.

This clonotype was seen a handful of times. This chain uses TRBV9 with TRBJ2-2; D gene unclear. Deletions cut 4 bases from V and 4 bases from J, with 11 bases between. CDR3 length equals 14 residues. CDR1 SGDLS and CDR2 YYNGEE come from the germline V gene. This CDR3 is CASSQLMSTGELFF. CDR3 coding DNA: TGTGCCAGCAGCCAACTCATGAGCACCGGGGAGCTGTTTTTT.

This clonotype was seen repeatedly, ten times or more. The rearrangement links TRBV10-3 to TRBJ2-3; D gene ambiguous. Germline CDR1 and CDR2: ENHRY and SYGVKD. The CDR3 totals 14 residues. Trimming took 2 bases from V and 2 from J, leaving 8 bases between them. In DNA form, the CDR3 reads TGTGCCATCAGTGAGCCAACCTTCACAGATACGCAGTATTTT. Protein sequence: CAISEPTFTDTQYF.

The V gene is TRBV18, the J gene TRBJ1-1; 7 nucleotides line up with TRBD1. The CDR3 is made up of 14 amino acids. With V trimmed by 1 base and J by 5 bases, 4 bases remained unmatched. CDR1 is KGHSH and CDR2 is LQKENI in the germline V gene. The CDR3 nucleotides read TGTGCCAGCTCACCACAGGGGGCTCAAACTGAAGCTTTCTTT. Its translation is CASSPQGAQTEAFF.

This clonotype was counted a few times. This sequence joins TRBV5-1 and TRBJ1-4; D unresolved. V lost 4 bases to trimming and J lost 7 bases, with 14 bases between them. Germline lookup yields CDR1 SGHRS and CDR2 YFSETQ. The CDR3 totals 14 residues. The CDR3, as DNA: TGCGCCAGCAGCCTGGCGTTTGGGAGTGAAAAACTGTTTTTT. It specifies CASSLAFGSEKLFF.

Ten or more counts support this clonotype. This sequence joins TRBV5-6 and TRBJ1-1, with D maybe TRBD1 (5 bases). The CDR3 is 15 residues long. Trimming shortened V by 4 bases and J by 1 base, and 14 bases separated the two germline ends. Germline V gene lookup returns CDR1 SGHDT and CDR2 YYEEEE. CDR3 in amino acids: CASSDLGTENTEAFF. CDR3 bases: TGTGCCAGCAGCGATCTCGGGACCGAGAACACTGAAGCTTTCTTT.

This chain's CDR3 is CSVSGSDGYTF. The CDR3 DNA sequence: TGCAGCGTTTCAGGGTCCGATGGCTACACCTTC. The V and J genes are TRBV29-1 and TRBJ1-2; D possibly corresponds to TRBD1 (5 bases). V lost 5 bases, J lost 6 bases, and 10 bases lay in between. The germline gives CDR1 SQVTM, CDR2 ANQGSEA. The CDR3 covers 11 residues.

The J gene is TRBJ2-3, the V gene TRBV5-1; D is unresolved. Germline CDR1 SGHRS, CDR2 YFSETQ. The CDR3 runs 14 residues. V lost 5 bases and J lost 0, with 10 bases in between. This CDR3 is CASRNIQSTDTQYF. The CDR3 bases are TGCGCCAGCAGAAACATACAGAGCACAGATACGCAGTATTTT.

This clonotype has just a few counts. This chain joins TRBV5-1 and TRBJ1-3; D is possibly TRBD1 (6 bases). The length of the CDR3 is 13 residues. V was shortened by 4 bases and J by 7 bases, with 12 bases between the two germline ends. Germline CDR1 and CDR2: SGHRS and YFSETQ. CDR3 sequence (DNA): TGCGCCAGCAGCATCACCCAGGGGAACACCATATATTTT. Translated: CASSITQGNTIYF.

The V and J genes are TRBV27 and TRBJ2-7; 7 bases are shared with TRBD2. Germline trimming cut 6 bases from V and 5 bases from J; bases unmatched to any gene: 10. Germline CDR1 is MNHEY and CDR2 is SMNVEV (reference sequence). The CDR3 runs to 14 residues. The CDR3 bases are TGTGCCAGCAGCGGGAGGAGTAGGTCGCACGAGCAGTACTTC. It encodes CASSGRSRSHEQYF.

The V call is TRBV18, the J call TRBJ2-7; TRBD1 matches at 8 bases. Germline V CDR1 and CDR2: KGHSH, LQKENI. This CDR3 contains 13 residues. Losses at the gene ends were 2 bases for V and 7 bases for J; bases not matched to a gene: 4. DNA of the CDR3: TGTGCCAGCTCACCAACAGGGGGTCGGGAGCAGTACTTC. Translation gives CASSPTGGREQYF.

There are a few counts of this clonotype. V is TRBV6-2 or TRBV6-3 and J is TRBJ2-2, with D unclear. V lost 11 bases, J lost 4 bases, and 5 bases lay in between. There are 10 residues in the CDR3. From germline, CDR1 is MNHEY and CDR2 SVGEGT. The CDR3 reads CASGTGELFF. The DNA for the CDR3 is TGTGCCTCGGGCACCGGGGAGCTGTTTTTT.

This clonotype was recorded at least ten times. This chain uses TRBV28 with TRBJ2-7, with D perhaps assigned TRBD1 or TRBD2 (5 bases each). Germline assignment: CDR1 MDHEN and CDR2 SYDVKM. The ends were cut back, 6 bases at V and 4 bases at J, with 16 bases in the middle. The CDR3 totals 14 residues. The CDR3 here is CASRAGSGLYEQYF. CDR3 nucleotides: TGTGCCAGCAGGGCAGGGAGTGGGCTTTACGAGCAGTACTTC.